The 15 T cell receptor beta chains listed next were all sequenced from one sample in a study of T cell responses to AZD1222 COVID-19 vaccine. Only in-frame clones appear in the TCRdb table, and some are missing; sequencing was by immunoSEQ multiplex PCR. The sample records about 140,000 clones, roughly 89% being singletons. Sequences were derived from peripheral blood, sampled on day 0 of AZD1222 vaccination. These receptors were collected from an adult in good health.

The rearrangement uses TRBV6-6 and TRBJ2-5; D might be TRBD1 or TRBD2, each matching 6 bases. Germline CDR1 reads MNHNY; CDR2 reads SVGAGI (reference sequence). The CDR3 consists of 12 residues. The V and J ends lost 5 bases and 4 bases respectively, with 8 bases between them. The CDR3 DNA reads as TGTGCCAGCAGTCGGGGGCGAGAGACCCAGTACTTC. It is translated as CASSRGRETQYF.

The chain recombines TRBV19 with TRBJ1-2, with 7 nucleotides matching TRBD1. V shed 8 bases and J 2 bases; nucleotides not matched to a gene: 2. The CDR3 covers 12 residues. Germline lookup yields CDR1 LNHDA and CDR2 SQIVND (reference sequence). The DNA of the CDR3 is TGTGCCAGTCGGGACAGAAACTATGGCTACACCTTC. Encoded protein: CASRDRNYGYTF.

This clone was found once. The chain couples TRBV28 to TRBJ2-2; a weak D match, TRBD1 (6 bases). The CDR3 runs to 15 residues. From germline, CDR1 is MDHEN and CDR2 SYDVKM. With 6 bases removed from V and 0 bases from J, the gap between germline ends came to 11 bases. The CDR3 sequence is CASRRQASNTGELFF. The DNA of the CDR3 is TGTGCCAGCAGACGACAGGCATCGAACACCGGGGAGCTGTTTTTT.

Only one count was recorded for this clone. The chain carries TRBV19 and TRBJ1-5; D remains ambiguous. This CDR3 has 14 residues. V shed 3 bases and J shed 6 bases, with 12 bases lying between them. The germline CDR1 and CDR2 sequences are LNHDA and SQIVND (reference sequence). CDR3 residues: CASSIWGSGQPQHF. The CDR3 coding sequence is TGTGCCAGTAGTATTTGGGGAAGTGGTCAGCCCCAGCATTTT.

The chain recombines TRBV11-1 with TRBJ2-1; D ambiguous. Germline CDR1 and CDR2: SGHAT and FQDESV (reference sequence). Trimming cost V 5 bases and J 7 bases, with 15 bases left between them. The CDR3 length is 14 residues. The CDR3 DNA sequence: TGTGCCAGCAGCCCAAAGCAGAGGAAGAATGAGCAGTTCTTC. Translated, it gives CASSPKQRKNEQFF. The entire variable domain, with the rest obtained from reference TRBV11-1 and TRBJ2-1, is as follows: EAEVAQSPRYKITEKSQAVAFWCDPISGHATLYWYRQILGQGPELLVQFQDESVVDDSQLPKDRFSAERLKGVDSTLKIQPAELGDSAMYLCASSPKQRKNEQFFGPGTRLTVL.

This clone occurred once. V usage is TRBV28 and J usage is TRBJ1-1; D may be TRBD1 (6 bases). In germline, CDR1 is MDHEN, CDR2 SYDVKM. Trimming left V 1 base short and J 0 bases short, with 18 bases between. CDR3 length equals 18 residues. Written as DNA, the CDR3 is TGTGCCAGCAGTTTATTATCAGGGGCCCTTCAAATGAACACTGAAGCTTTCTTT. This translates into CASSLLSGALQMNTEAFF.

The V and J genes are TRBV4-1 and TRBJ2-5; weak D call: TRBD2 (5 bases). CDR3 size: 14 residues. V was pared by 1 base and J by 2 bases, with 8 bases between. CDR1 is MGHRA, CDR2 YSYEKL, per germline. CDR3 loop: CASSQATTQETQYF. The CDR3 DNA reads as TGCGCCAGCAGCCAAGCGACTACACAAGAGACCCAGTACTTC.

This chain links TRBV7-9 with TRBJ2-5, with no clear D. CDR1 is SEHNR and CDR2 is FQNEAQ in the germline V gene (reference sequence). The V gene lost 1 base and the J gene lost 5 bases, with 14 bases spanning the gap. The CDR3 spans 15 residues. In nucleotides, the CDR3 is TGTGCCAGCAGCTTAGGGGATCATACCGGGGAGACCCAGTACTTC. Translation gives CASSLGDHTGETQYF.

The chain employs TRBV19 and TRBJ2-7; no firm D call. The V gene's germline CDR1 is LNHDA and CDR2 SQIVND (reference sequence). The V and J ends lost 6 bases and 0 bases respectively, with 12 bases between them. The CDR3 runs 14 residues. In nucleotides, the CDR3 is TGTGCCAGTAGCTGGGTCTTTGCCTCCTACGAGCAGTACTTC. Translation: CASSWVFASYEQYF.

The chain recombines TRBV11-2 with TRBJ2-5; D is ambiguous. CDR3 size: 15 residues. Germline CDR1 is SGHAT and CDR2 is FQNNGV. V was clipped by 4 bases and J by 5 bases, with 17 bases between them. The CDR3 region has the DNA TGTGCCAGCAGCTCTCCATTGGCGGTTTATGAGACCCAGTACTTC. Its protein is CASSSPLAVYETQYF.

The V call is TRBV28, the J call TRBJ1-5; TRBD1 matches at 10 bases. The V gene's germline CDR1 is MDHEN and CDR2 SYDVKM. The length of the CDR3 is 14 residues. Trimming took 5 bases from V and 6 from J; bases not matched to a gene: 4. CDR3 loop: CASSPTGGGQPQHF. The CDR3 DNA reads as TGTGCCAGCAGTCCGACAGGGGGCGGTCAGCCCCAGCATTTT.

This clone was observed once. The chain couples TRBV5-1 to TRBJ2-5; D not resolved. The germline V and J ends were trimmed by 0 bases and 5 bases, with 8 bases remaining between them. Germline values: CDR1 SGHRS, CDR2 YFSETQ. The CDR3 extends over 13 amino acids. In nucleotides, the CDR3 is TGCGCCAGCAGCTTGGGCGGTGTGGAGACCCAGTACTTC. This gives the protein CASSLGGVETQYF.

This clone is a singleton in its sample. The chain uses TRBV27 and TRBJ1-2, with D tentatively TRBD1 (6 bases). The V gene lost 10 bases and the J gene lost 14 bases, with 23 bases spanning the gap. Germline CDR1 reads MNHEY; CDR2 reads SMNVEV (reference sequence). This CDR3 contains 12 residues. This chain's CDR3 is CATGTLTRADTF. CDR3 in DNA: TGTGCCACCGGGACACTGACAAGGGCGGATACCTTC.

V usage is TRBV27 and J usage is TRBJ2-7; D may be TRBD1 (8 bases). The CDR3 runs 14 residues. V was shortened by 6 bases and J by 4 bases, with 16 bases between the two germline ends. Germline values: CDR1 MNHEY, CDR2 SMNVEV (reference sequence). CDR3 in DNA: TGTGCCAGCAGCAGACAGGGGAGGGTTTACGAGCAGTACTTC. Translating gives CASSRQGRVYEQYF.

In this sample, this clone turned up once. CDR3 DNA: TGTGCCAGCAGGACACCAAGACAGGGAGCAGCTTTCTTT. Its protein is CASRTPRQGAAFF. The J gene is TRBJ1-1, the V gene TRBV27, with 7 bases lining up with TRBD1. This CDR3 has 13 amino acids. In germline, CDR1 is MNHEY, CDR2 SMNVEV (reference sequence). After removal of 6 bases from V and 10 bases from J, the junction contained 11 bases not matched to a gene.